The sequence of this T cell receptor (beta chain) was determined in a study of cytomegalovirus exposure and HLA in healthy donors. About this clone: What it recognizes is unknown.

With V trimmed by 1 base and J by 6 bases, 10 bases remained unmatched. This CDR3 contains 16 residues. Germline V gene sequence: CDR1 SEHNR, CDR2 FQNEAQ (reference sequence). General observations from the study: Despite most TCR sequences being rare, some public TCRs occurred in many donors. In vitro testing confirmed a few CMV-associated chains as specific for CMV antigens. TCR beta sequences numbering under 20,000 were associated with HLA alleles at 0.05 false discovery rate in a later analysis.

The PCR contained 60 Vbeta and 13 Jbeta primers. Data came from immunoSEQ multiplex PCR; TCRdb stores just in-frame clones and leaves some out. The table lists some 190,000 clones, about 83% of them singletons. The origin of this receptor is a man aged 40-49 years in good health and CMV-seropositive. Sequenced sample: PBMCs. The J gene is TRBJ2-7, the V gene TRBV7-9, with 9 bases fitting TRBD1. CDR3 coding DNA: TGTGCCAGCAGCTTAGTGGTTGGGACAGGGACGGGCGAGCAGTACTTC. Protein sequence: CASSLVVGTGTGEQYF.